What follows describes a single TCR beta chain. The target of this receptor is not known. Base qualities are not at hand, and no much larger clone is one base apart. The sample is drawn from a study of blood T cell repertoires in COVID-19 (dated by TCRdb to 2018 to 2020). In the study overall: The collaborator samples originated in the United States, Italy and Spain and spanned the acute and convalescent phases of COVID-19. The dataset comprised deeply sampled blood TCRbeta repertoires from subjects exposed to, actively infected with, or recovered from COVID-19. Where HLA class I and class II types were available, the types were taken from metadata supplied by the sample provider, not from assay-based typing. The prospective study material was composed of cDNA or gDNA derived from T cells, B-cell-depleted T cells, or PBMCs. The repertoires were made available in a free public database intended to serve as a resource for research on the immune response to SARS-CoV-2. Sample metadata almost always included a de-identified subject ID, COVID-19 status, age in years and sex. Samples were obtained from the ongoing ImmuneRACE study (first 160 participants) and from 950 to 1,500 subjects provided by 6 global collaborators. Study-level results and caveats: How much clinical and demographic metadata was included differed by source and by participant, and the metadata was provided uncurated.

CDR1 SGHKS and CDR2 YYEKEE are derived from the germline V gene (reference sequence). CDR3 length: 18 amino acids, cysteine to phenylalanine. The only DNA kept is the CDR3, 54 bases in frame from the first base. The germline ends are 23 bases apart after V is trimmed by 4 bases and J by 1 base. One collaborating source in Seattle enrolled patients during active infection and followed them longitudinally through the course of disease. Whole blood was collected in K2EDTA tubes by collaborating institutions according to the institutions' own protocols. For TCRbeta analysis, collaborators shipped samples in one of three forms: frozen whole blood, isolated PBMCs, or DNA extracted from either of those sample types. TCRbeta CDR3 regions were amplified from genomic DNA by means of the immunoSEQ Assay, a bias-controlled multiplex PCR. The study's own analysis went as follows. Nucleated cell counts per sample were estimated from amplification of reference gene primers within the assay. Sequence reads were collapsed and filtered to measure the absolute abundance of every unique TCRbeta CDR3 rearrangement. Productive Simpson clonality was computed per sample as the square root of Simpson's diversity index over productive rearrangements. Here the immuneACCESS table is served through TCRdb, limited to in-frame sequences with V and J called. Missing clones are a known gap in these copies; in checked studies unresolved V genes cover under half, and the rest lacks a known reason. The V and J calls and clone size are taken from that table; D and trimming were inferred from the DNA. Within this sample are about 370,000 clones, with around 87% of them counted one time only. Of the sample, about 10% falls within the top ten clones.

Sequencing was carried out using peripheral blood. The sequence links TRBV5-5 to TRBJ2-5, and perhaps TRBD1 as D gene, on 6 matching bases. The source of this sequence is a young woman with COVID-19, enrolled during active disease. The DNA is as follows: TGTGCCAGCAGCACCAGCCTGAACCGGGACACCTTCCAAGAGACCCAGTACTTC. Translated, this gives CASSTSLNRDTFQETQYF.